One sample yielded the 2 T cell receptor beta chains listed below, sequenced in a study of naive and memory T cell subsets. The beta constant-region primer was an equimolar mix of two oligonucleotides covering TRBC1 and TRBC2. Nested alpha and beta constant-region primers with the SP2 primer drove four PCR rounds on ligated cDNA. One entry per CDR3 protein results from TCRdb running MiXCR on the UMI-ligation and nested PCR reads. The sample yields about 22,000 distinct CDR3 sequences, around 10% seen once. The sequencing input was central memory CD8+ T cells from blood. These receptors were obtained from a human donor in good health.

The sample holds a few counts of this clonotype. The CDR3 loop is CASSLLTGRVDGYTF. CDR3 bases: TGTGCCAGCAGCCTTTTGACAGGGCGGGTCGATGGCTACACCTTC. The V call is TRBV7-2, the J call TRBJ1-2; 7 bases align to TRBD1. Trimming cost V 5 bases and J 6 bases; bases outside gene matches: 12. Germline V CDR1 and CDR2: SGHTA, FQGNSA. The CDR3 extends over 15 amino acids.

This clonotype came up a few times. The chain links TRBV6-2 or TRBV6-3 to TRBJ1-5, with D perhaps TRBD1 (5 bases). The CDR3 is 14 amino acids. Trimming removed 6 bases from V and 4 bases from J, with 13 bases in between. CDR1 is MNHEY, CDR2 SVGEGT, per germline. The CDR3 loop reads CASSRGTENQPQHF. CDR3 nucleotides: TGTGCCAGCAGCCGCGGGACCGAAAATCAGCCCCAGCATTTT.